This record concerns one TCR beta chain sequence. Seattle-derived patients entered the study during active infection and were followed longitudinally. This sample was included in a study of blood T cell repertoires in COVID-19. Study information: COVID-19 samples collected from the United States, Italy and Spain covered acute and convalescent phases. In each case, the material was cDNA or gDNA derived from T cells, B-cell-depleted T cells, or PBMCs.

Authors' data handling: Amplified reference gene primers provided the basis for estimating nucleated cell counts. Method: immunoSEQ multiplex PCR; TCRdb's copy keeps in-frame clones and lacks some. That table gives V, J and clone size, and the DNA gave D and trimming. The sample lists approximately 250,000 clones, approximately 88% occurring once. The sequenced material came from peripheral blood. The TCR sequence derives from an older woman with COVID-19, enrolled during active disease.

CDR3 bases: TGTGCCATCAGTGAGGACAGGGTTGGATCACCCCTCCACTTT. Translated: CAISEDRVGSPLHF. This chain connects TRBV10-3 to TRBJ1-6; 7 bases fit TRBD1. With 2 bases clipped from V and 10 bases from J, the junction kept 5 bases outside the gene matches. Looked up from germline, CDR1 is ENHRY and CDR2 is SYGVKD. This CDR3 has 14 amino acids.